This TCR beta chain was obtained from a study of identical twins. Findings and limits, study-wide: Beta clonotypes that were abundant in cord blood contained fewer insertions, a pattern absent from memory repertoires.

MiXCR was run by TCRdb on the 5' RACE reads, yielding one entry per CDR3 protein. The sample shows roughly 240,000 distinct CDR3 sequences, 7.5% of them seen only once. This clonotype was recorded a few times. Its specificity is not known. A further study also used this sample, focusing on yellow fever vaccine responses in identical twins. That publication notes: Reportedly, the response of twins' T cells to the vaccine seemed partly convergent, partly personalized.

This clonotype originated in a woman between 18 and 29 years old in good health. Source material: CD8+ T cells sorted from blood.

DNA for the CDR3: TGTGCCAGCAGCTTAGAGTCGGGGAGAGGCTACGAGCAGTACTTC. This sequence encodes CASSLESGRGYEQYF. The chain joins TRBV7-6 to TRBJ2-7; possibly TRBD2 for D (5 bases). The length of the CDR3 is 15 residues. Looked up from germline, CDR1 is SGHVS and CDR2 is FNYEAQ. The V gene lost 1 base and the J gene lost 3 bases, with 13 bases spanning the gap.